Listed here are 31 T cell receptor beta chains from one sample, sequenced in a study of immune evolution from preneoplasia to lung adenocarcinoma. Clones were sequenced by immunoSEQ multiplex PCR, and TCRdb holds only the in-frame ones, with some missing. The sample has some 41,000 clones; around 85% are singletons. Sequenced: FFPE invasive lung adenocarcinoma tissue. Receptors were obtained from a person aged 55 to 70 with lung adenocarcinoma.

This rearrangement joins TRBV5-4 to TRBJ2-1; D uncertain. V was pared by 0 bases and J by 5 bases, with 9 bases between. The CDR3 has 14 residues. Germline V gene sequence: CDR1 SGHNT, CDR2 YYREEE (reference sequence). Here the CDR3 DNA reads TGTGCCAGCAGCTTGGCCAGGCCCGACAATGAGCAGTTCTTC. It codes for CASSLARPDNEQFF.

The chain uses TRBV12-5 and TRBJ2-3, with D possibly TRBD2 on 6 matching bases. The CDR3 loop spans 13 amino acids. V was trimmed by 4 bases and J by 4 bases, leaving 9 bases between them. The V gene's germline CDR1 is LGHNT and CDR2 FRNRAP. CDR3 amino acids: CASGSSGADTQYF. CDR3 coding DNA: TGTGCTAGTGGTTCCTCGGGGGCAGATACGCAGTATTTT.

The chain recombines TRBV19 with TRBJ1-5, with D possibly matching TRBD1 (5 bases). V was clipped by 5 bases and J by 3 bases, with 8 bases between them. Germline V gene data show CDR1 as LNHDA and CDR2 as SQIVND (reference sequence). The CDR3 loop spans 13 amino acids. The CDR3 spells CASSLTDNQPQHF. CDR3 nucleotide sequence: TGTGCCAGTAGTTTGACAGACAATCAGCCCCAGCATTTT.

The rearrangement links TRBV5-6 to TRBJ2-7; D is undetermined. Germline V gene sequence: CDR1 SGHDT, CDR2 YYEEEE. V was trimmed by 4 bases and J by 2 bases, leaving 10 bases between them. This CDR3 is 13 amino acids long. This CDR3 reads CASSPGRAYEQYF. The CDR3 nucleotides are TGTGCCAGCAGCCCCGGCCGGGCCTACGAGCAGTACTTC.

V and J are TRBV5-4 and TRBJ2-7; the match to TRBD2 covers 7 bases. J lost 3 bases, V lost 4 bases, and 7 bases had no gene match. The germline V gene encodes CDR1 SGHNT and CDR2 YYREEE (reference sequence). This CDR3 contains 14 residues. CDR3 loop: CASSSSGLYYEQYF. CDR3 coding DNA: TGTGCCAGCAGCAGCTCGGGACTATACTACGAGCAGTACTTC. Full variable domain (missing parts from reference TRBV5-4 and TRBJ2-7): ETGVTQSPTHLIKTRGQQVTLRCSSQSGHNTVSWYQQALGQGPQFIFQYYREEENGRGNFPPRFSGLQFPNYSSELNVNALELDDSALYLCASSSSGLYYEQYFGPGTRLTVT.

The chain recombines TRBV7-9 with TRBJ1-2; no clear D. V shed 1 base and J shed 4 bases, with 4 bases lying between them. Germline V gene sequence: CDR1 SEHNR, CDR2 FQNEAQ (reference sequence). The CDR3 has 12 amino acids. DNA for the CDR3: TGTGCCAGCAGCTTAGTGCGCTATGGCTACACCTTC. Its translation is CASSLVRYGYTF.

This chain connects TRBV7-2 to TRBJ2-1; 10 bases align to TRBD1. The CDR3 totals 15 residues. The V segment lost 1 base and the J segment 6 bases; nucleotides outside the gene matches: 3. CDR1 is SGHTA, CDR2 FQGNSA, per germline. CDR3 sequence reads: CASSLEDRGGNEQFF. CDR3 nucleotides: TGTGCCAGCAGCTTAGAGGACAGGGGGGGCAATGAGCAGTTCTTC.

The V gene is TRBV5-1, the J gene TRBJ2-5, with 11 nucleotides matching TRBD2. Germline V lookup: CDR1 SGHRS, CDR2 YFSETQ. The CDR3 contains 16 residues. J gave up 2 bases and V 0 bases, and 3 bases lay outside the gene matches. The CDR3 is CASSLGTSGLQETQYF. As DNA, the CDR3 is TGCGCCAGCAGCTTGGGGACTAGCGGGTTACAAGAGACCCAGTACTTC.

The gene calls are TRBV2 and TRBJ1-2, with 8 bases aligning to TRBD1. Germline CDR1 is SNHLY and CDR2 is FYNNEI. V lost 8 bases and J lost 7; bases outside the gene matches: 9. The CDR3 totals 13 residues. CDR3 amino acids: CASFTQGALGYTF. DNA for the CDR3: TGTGCCAGCTTTACTCAGGGGGCTCTTGGCTACACCTTC.

The V and J genes are TRBV28 and TRBJ1-1, with a tentative D call TRBD1 (6 bases). The CDR3 has 14 residues. Germline V CDR1 and CDR2: MDHEN, SYDVKM. The V end was cut by 3 bases, the J end by 5 bases, with 13 bases between. CDR3 loop: CASSFGGPLTEAFF. CDR3 sequence (DNA): TGTGCCAGCAGTTTCGGGGGGCCCTTGACTGAAGCTTTCTTT.

The V call is TRBV19, the J call TRBJ1-2, with TRBD1 matching 8 bases. CDR3 size: 15 residues. Germline V CDR1 and CDR2: LNHDA, SQIVND (reference sequence). V trimming: 4 bases; J trimming: 5 bases; junction bases outside the gene matches: 9. The CDR3 loop reads CASSTRDRLLYGYTF. The CDR3, as DNA: TGTGCCAGTAGTACCCGGGACAGGCTACTTTATGGCTACACCTTC.

V is TRBV7-9 and J is TRBJ2-3; 8 bases map to TRBD2. CDR1 and CDR2 from the germline V gene are SEHNR and FQNEAQ (reference sequence). V lost 2 bases to trimming and J lost 4 bases; unmatched junction nucleotides: 8. The CDR3 length is 16 residues. CDR3 nucleotide sequence: TGTGCCAGCAGCTTAACCAGCGGGAGTATGGCAGATACGCAGTATTTT. Translating it yields CASSLTSGSMADTQYF.

V and J are TRBV28 and TRBJ2-1; 7 bases map to TRBD2. Trimming at V came to 0 bases and at J to 7 bases, leaving 9 bases not matched to a gene. Germline V gene lookup returns CDR1 MDHEN and CDR2 SYDVKM. The CDR3 extends over 16 amino acids. The CDR3 reads CASSLWSGRSKNEQFF. CDR3 bases: TGTGCCAGCAGTTTATGGTCCGGGAGGAGTAAGAATGAGCAGTTCTTC.

This clone is a singleton in its sample. The genes are TRBV7-2 and TRBJ2-7; 8 bases fit TRBD1. The trim removed 5 bases at V and 6 bases at J, leaving 9 bases unmatched. Germline V gives CDR1 SGHTA, CDR2 FQGNSA. The CDR3 covers 14 residues. The CDR3 coding sequence is TGTGCCAGCAGCCCCAGGACAGGGCTTATCGAGCAGTACTTC. It is translated as CASSPRTGLIEQYF.

The J gene is TRBJ2-2, the V gene TRBV18; 10 nucleotides line up with TRBD2. The junction had 2 bases not matched to a gene; V was cut back by 3 bases and J by 1 base. This CDR3 contains 16 residues. CDR1 and CDR2 (germline): KGHSH, LQKENI. The CDR3 loop reads CASSPSGRLNTGELFF. For the CDR3, the DNA is TGTGCCAGCTCACCTAGCGGGAGGCTGAACACCGGGGAGCTGTTTTTT. Drawing the rest from reference TRBV18 and TRBJ2-2, the complete variable domain is NAGVMQNPRHLVRRRGQEARLRCSPMKGHSHVYWYRQLPEEGLKFMVYLQKENIIDESGMPKERFSAEFPKEGPSILRIQQVVRGDSAAYFCASSPSGRLNTGELFFGEGSRLTVL.

V is TRBV2 and J is TRBJ1-5; 10 bases line up with TRBD1. With 3 bases clipped from V and 2 bases from J, the junction kept 1 base outside the gene matches. The CDR3 is 15 amino acids. Germline values: CDR1 SNHLY, CDR2 FYNNEI. CDR3 sequence (DNA): TGTGCCAGCAGTGACGGGACAGGGGGCAATCAGCCCCAGCATTTT. Translating gives CASSDGTGGNQPQHF. Looking up the rest from reference TRBV2 and TRBJ1-5 gives the full variable domain: EPEVTQTPSHQVTQMGQEVILRCVPISNHLYFYWYRQILGQKVEFLVSFYNNEISEKSEIFDDQFSVERPDGSNFTLKIRSTKLEDSAMYFCASSDGTGGNQPQHFGDGTRLSIL.

This clone was seen only once. This chain uses TRBV28 with TRBJ1-2; no definite D call. The ends were cut back, 3 bases at V and 3 bases at J, with 11 bases in the middle. Germline V gene lookup returns CDR1 MDHEN and CDR2 SYDVKM. This CDR3 has 14 residues. The CDR3 DNA follows: TGTGCCAGCAGTTTCCTTAGAGATGACTATGGCTACACCTTC. Residues: CASSFLRDDYGYTF.

The V call is TRBV2, the J call TRBJ2-1, with a tentative D call TRBD2 (6 bases). This CDR3 comprises 11 residues. V lost 3 bases to trimming and J lost 9 bases, with 6 bases between them. Germline V gene lookup returns CDR1 SNHLY and CDR2 FYNNEI. The CDR3 spells CASSEGGEQFF. The CDR3 DNA reads TGTGCCAGCAGTGAGGGAGGTGAGCAGTTCTTC. Variable domain in full (rest from reference TRBV2 and TRBJ2-1): EPEVTQTPSHQVTQMGQEVILRCVPISNHLYFYWYRQILGQKVEFLVSFYNNEISEKSEIFDDQFSVERPDGSNFTLKIRSTKLEDSAMYFCASSEGGEQFFGPGTRLTVL.

V is TRBV18 and J is TRBJ2-1; 11 bases align to TRBD2. V was pared by 2 bases and J by 4 bases, with 1 base of the junction left unmatched. The CDR3 spans 15 residues. Germline V gives CDR1 KGHSH, CDR2 LQKENI. The CDR3 is CASSPSSGGYNEQFF. The CDR3 DNA is TGTGCCAGCTCACCATCTAGCGGGGGGTACAATGAGCAGTTCTTC.

The chain recombines TRBV10-3 with TRBJ2-2; 8 positions agree with TRBD2. The CDR3 runs to 15 residues. The germline gives CDR1 ENHRY, CDR2 SYGVKD. V was clipped by 8 bases and J by 2 bases; unmatched bases: 7. The DNA of the CDR3 is TGTGCCATCGGTAGGACTAGCCGTAACACCGGGGAGCTGTTTTTT. Translation gives CAIGRTSRNTGELFF.

Here the CDR3 DNA reads TGTGCTAGTGGTTTGGGCCGGGACGGGGTTAACGGGGCCAACGTCCTGACTTTC. Translation gives CASGLGRDGVNGANVLTF. The chain recombines TRBV12-5 with TRBJ2-6, with D perhaps assigned TRBD1 or TRBD2 (5 bases each). Germline V gives CDR1 LGHNT, CDR2 FRNRAP. The CDR3 totals 18 residues. With 1 base removed from V and 4 bases from J, the gap between germline ends came to 17 bases.

V usage is TRBV18 and J usage is TRBJ1-5; tentative D call: TRBD1 (6 bases). Per germline, CDR1 KGHSH and CDR2 LQKENI. The V end was cut by 3 bases, the J end by 2 bases, with 11 bases between. The CDR3 sequence is 15 residues long. The CDR3 region is CASSPSQGGNQPQHF. Written as DNA, the CDR3 is TGTGCCAGCTCACCTTCACAGGGAGGCAATCAGCCCCAGCATTTT.

The CDR3 sequence is CASSLLGQGTEAFF. In nucleotides, the CDR3 is TGTGCCAGCAGTTTATTAGGGCAGGGCACTGAAGCTTTCTTT. J is TRBJ1-1 and V is TRBV27; the D gene is possibly TRBD1 (5 bases). V dropped 1 base and J dropped 4 bases, with 10 bases sitting between them. Germline-derived CDR1 and CDR2 are MNHEY and SMNVEV (reference sequence). This CDR3 has 14 residues.

This rearrangement joins TRBV11-2 to TRBJ2-3, with D possibly called TRBD1 or TRBD2 (5 bases each). Germline CDR1 and CDR2: SGHAT and FQNNGV. Trimming stripped 1 base from V and 2 bases from J, with 10 bases between. The CDR3 totals 15 residues. The CDR3 reads CASSLAGPPTDTQYF. For the CDR3, the DNA is TGTGCCAGCAGCTTAGCGGGGCCCCCCACAGATACGCAGTATTTT.

V usage is TRBV9 and J usage is TRBJ2-3, with TRBD2 matching over 12 bases. This CDR3 spans 18 amino acids. CDR1 and CDR2 from the germline V gene are SGDLS and YYNGEE. Unmatched junction bases numbered 9, after V lost 1 base and J lost 3 bases. CDR3 in amino acids: CASSVSTSGGGRTDTQYF. The CDR3 coding sequence is TGTGCCAGCAGCGTATCGACTAGCGGGGGAGGGAGGACAGATACGCAGTATTTT.

By sample share, this clone is large. The chain couples TRBV5-4 to TRBJ2-5; D gene unclear. Trimming shortened V by 6 bases and J by 7 bases, and 4 bases separated the two germline ends. The CDR3 consists of 9 residues. CDR1 and CDR2 (germline): SGHNT, YYREEE (reference sequence). The CDR3 DNA is TGTGCCAGCAATGGGACCCAGTACTTC. Amino acids: CASNGTQYF.

Concerning this clone: Other DNA sequences in the sample encode the same CDR3. This chain connects TRBV18 to TRBJ2-2; D possibly corresponds to TRBD1 (6 bases). This CDR3 contains 15 residues. Trimming left V 3 bases short and J 1 base short, with 9 bases between. Germline lookup yields CDR1 KGHSH and CDR2 LQKENI. CDR3: CASSPARGNTGELFF. CDR3 bases: TGTGCCAGCTCACCTGCCAGGGGGAACACCGGGGAGCTGTTTTTT.

This clone was seen just once. This chain joins TRBV28 and TRBJ1-2, with TRBD1 identical over 7 bases. Looked up from germline, CDR1 is MDHEN and CDR2 is SYDVKM. The CDR3 is made up of 15 amino acids. V was pared by 3 bases and J by 4 bases, with 8 bases of the junction left unmatched. Here the CDR3 DNA reads TGTGCCAGCAGTTTTATAGGGGGCGCGAGCTATGGCTACACCTTC. This sequence encodes CASSFIGGASYGYTF.

The CDR3 coding sequence is TGTGCCACCGGGACAGGGGGGACAAGTCTGGGCGAGCAGTACTTC. Protein: CATGTGGTSLGEQYF. This chain links TRBV5-6 with TRBJ2-7; the match to TRBD1 covers 11 bases. J gave up 6 bases and V 9 bases, and 14 bases lay outside the gene matches. This CDR3 comprises 15 residues. The germline CDR1 and CDR2 sequences are SGHDT and YYEEEE.

In its sample, this clone was seen once. V gene TRBV6-1 combines with J gene TRBJ2-1; D remains unclear. Germline V lookup: CDR1 MNHNS, CDR2 SASEGT. The length of the CDR3 is 11 residues. Trimming cost V 10 bases and J 4 bases, with 8 bases left between them. CDR3 DNA: TGTGCCACCGCTGTTTACAATGAGCAGTTCTTC. This encodes CATAVYNEQFF.

The chain has TRBV6-1 and TRBJ1-5; 9 bases align to TRBD1. V lost 7 bases and J lost 6; bases outside the gene matches: 7. Germline V gene sequence: CDR1 MNHNS, CDR2 SASEGT. This CDR3 is built from 14 residues. The CDR3 coding sequence is TGTGCCAGCACTCCGACAGGGGGGGCTCAGCCCCAGCATTTT. Residues: CASTPTGGAQPQHF.